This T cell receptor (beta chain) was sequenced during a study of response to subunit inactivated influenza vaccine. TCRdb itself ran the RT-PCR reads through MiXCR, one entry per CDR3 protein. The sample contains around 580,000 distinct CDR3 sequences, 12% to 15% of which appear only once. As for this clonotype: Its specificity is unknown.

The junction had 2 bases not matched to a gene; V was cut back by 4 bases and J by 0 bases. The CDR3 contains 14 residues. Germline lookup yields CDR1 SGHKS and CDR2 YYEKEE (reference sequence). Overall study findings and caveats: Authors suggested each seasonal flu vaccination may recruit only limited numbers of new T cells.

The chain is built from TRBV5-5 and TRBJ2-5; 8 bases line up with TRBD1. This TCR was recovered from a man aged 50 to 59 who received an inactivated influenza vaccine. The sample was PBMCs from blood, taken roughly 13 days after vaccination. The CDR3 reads CASSQTGDQETQYF. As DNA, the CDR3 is TGTGCCAGCAGCCAGACAGGGGACCAAGAGACCCAGTACTTC.